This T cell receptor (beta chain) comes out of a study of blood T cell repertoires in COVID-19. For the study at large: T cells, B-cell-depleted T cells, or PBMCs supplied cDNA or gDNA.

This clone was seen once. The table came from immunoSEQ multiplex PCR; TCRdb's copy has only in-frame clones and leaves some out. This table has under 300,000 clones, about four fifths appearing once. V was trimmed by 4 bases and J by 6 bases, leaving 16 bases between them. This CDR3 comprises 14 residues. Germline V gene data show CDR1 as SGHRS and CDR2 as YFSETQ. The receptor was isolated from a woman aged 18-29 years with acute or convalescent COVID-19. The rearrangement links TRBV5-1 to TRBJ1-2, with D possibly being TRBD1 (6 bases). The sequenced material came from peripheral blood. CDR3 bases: TGCGCCAGCAGCAGGCCCAGGGGATCGGATGGCTACACCTTC. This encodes CASSRPRGSDGYTF.